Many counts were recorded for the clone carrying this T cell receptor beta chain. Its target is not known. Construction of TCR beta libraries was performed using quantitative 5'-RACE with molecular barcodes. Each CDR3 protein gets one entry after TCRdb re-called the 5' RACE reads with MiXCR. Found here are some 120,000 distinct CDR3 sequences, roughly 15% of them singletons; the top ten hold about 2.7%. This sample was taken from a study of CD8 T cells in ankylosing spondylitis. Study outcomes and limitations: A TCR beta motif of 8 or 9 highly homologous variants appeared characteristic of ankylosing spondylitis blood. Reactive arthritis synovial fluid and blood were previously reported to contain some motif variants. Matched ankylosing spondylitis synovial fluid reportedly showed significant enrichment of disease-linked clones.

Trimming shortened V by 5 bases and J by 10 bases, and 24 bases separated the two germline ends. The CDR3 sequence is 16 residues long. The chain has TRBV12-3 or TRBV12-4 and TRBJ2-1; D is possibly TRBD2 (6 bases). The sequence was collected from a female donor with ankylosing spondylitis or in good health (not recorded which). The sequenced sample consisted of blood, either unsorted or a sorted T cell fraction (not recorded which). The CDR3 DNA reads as TGTGCCAGCAGTCCCGGGAGAGGGAGGAAGGGGTCCGAGCAGTTCTTC. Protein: CASSPGRGRKGSEQFF.